A single sample is the source of the 16 T cell receptor beta chains below, sequenced in a study of naive and memory T cell subsets. The beta constant-region primer was an equimolar mix of two oligonucleotides covering TRBC1 and TRBC2. MiXCR, run by TCRdb on the UMI-ligation and nested PCR reads, gives a single entry per CDR3 protein. The sample has more than 25,000 distinct CDR3 sequences, around 10% seen once. Sequences were obtained from effector memory CD4+ T cells from blood. Subset denoted: effector memory, CD45RA- CD27-. These receptors were obtained from a human donor in good health.

Notes on this clonotype: This may be a read error: a much more frequent sequence differs by one nucleotide. The rearrangement joins TRBV7-2 to TRBJ1-4; D is ambiguous. The CDR3 spans 13 residues. Germline V CDR1 and CDR2: SGHTA, FQGNSA. DNA for the CDR3: TGTGCCAGCAGCTCCACGCGGGGAGAAAAACTGATTTTT. Translating it yields CASSSTRGEKLIF.

This clonotype was counted only a few times. This sequence joins TRBV4-2 and TRBJ1-1; the match to TRBD1 covers 9 bases. CDR1 LGHNA and CDR2 YNFKEQ come from the germline V gene. After removal of 3 bases from V and 7 bases from J, the junction contained 12 bases not matched to a gene. This CDR3 has 16 residues. CDR3 DNA sequence: TGTGCCAGCAGCCACGGAGATGGGGACAGGGATAATGAAGCTTTCTTT. Translating it yields CASSHGDGDRDNEAFF.

There are many counts of this clonotype. J is TRBJ1-4 and V is TRBV18; no firm D call. Between the trimmed V and J ends, which lost 4 bases and 5 bases, there was a span of 14 bases. Germline values: CDR1 KGHSH, CDR2 LQKENI. CDR3 length equals 15 residues. The DNA of the CDR3 is TGTGCCAGCTCACGAACCTCACAAGAGAATGAAAAACTGTTTTTT. Protein product: CASSRTSQENEKLFF.

The table lists this clonotype with a few counts. This sequence joins TRBV7-8 and TRBJ2-6, with D perhaps assigned TRBD1 or TRBD2 (6 bases each). The CDR3 is 15 residues long. V was trimmed by 6 bases and J by 6 bases, leaving 15 bases between them. Germline-derived CDR1 and CDR2 are SGHVS and FQNEAQ. The CDR3 DNA reads as TGTGCCAGCAGACAGGGCCGGGGGATGGCCAACGTCCTGACTTTC. This translates into CASRQGRGMANVLTF.

The chain links TRBV7-2 to TRBJ2-7; a possible D gene is TRBD1 (6 bases). The V gene's germline CDR1 is SGHTA and CDR2 FQGNSA. V was clipped by 5 bases and J by 7 bases, with 15 bases between them. CDR3 length: 13 residues. The CDR3 DNA reads as TGTGCCAGCAGCGGCTACAGGGTGGGAGAGCAGTACTTC. This translates into CASSGYRVGEQYF.

This clonotype is labeled medium-sized. The chain carries TRBV7-2 and TRBJ2-3; tentative D call: TRBD2 (7 bases). CDR1 SGHTA and CDR2 FQGNSA come from the germline V gene. Trimming cost V 11 bases and J 4 bases, with 13 bases left between them. CDR3 length: 12 residues. The DNA of the CDR3 is TGTGCCTCAAGGGGGGGCCCAGATACGCAGTATTTT. Its translation is CASRGGPDTQYF.

In its sample, this clonotype was seen many times. The chain employs TRBV4-3 and TRBJ2-1, with 9 positions matching TRBD2. With V trimmed by 5 bases and J by 5 bases, 7 bases remained unmatched. The germline V gene encodes CDR1 LGHNA and CDR2 YSLEER. The CDR3 consists of 15 residues. The CDR3 spells CASSATGLADNEQFF. The CDR3 region has the DNA TGCGCCAGCAGCGCCACGGGACTAGCAGACAATGAGCAGTTCTTC.

This sequence joins TRBV28 and TRBJ2-3; TRBD2 matches 16 bases. Unmatched junction bases numbered 23, after V lost 6 bases and J lost 2 bases. This CDR3 spans 23 amino acids. Germline-derived CDR1 and CDR2 are MDHEN and SYDVKM. The chain's CDR3 is CASSLLLPSGLAGGKAITDTQYF. The CDR3 DNA reads as TGTGCCAGCAGCCTACTCCTCCCCTCGGGACTAGCGGGAGGGAAGGCCATCACAGATACGCAGTATTTT.

This clonotype has just a few counts. V usage is TRBV6-2 or TRBV6-3 and J usage is TRBJ1-5; D may be TRBD1 (5 bases). The length of the CDR3 is 17 residues. V lost 2 bases and J lost 2, with 16 bases in between. Per germline, CDR1 MNHEY and CDR2 SVGEGT. The CDR3 sequence is CASSYTGRFRGNQPQHF. The CDR3 region has the DNA TGTGCCAGCAGTTACACGGGACGATTCAGGGGCAATCAGCCCCAGCATTTT.

This clonotype was seen only a few times. This rearrangement joins TRBV12-3 or TRBV12-4 to TRBJ2-7; 9 bases are a match to TRBD1. This CDR3 region has 13 residues. V lost 2 bases to trimming and J lost 10 bases; unmatched junction nucleotides: 6. The CDR3 bases are TGTGCCAGCAGTTTACGGGGGACAGGGCAACAGTACTTC. It codes for CASSLRGTGQQYF.

This clonotype has more than one count but fewer than ten. The chain couples TRBV30 to TRBJ1-6; D remains unclear. Looked up from germline, CDR1 is GTSNPN and CDR2 is SVGIG (reference sequence). CDR3 size: 14 residues. V dropped 4 bases and J dropped 0 bases, with 7 bases sitting between them. CDR3 residues: CAWMTGSYNSPLHF. Written as DNA, the CDR3 is TGTGCCTGGATGACGGGCTCCTATAATTCACCCCTCCACTTT. The complete variable domain, with remaining parts taken from reference TRBV30 and TRBJ1-6, reads SQTIHQWPATLVQPVGSPLSLECTVEGTSNPNLYWYRQAAGRGLQLLFYSVGIGQISSEVPQNLSASRPQDRQFILSSKKLLLSDSGFYLCAWMTGSYNSPLHFGNGTRLTVT.

In its sample, this clonotype was seen many times. V is TRBV6-2 or TRBV6-3 and J is TRBJ2-1, with D possibly matching TRBD1 (6 bases). The length of the CDR3 is 17 residues. Germline CDR1 reads MNHEY; CDR2 reads SVGEGT. The V end was cut by 5 bases, the J end by 4 bases, with 21 bases between. CDR3 DNA sequence: TGTGCCAGCAGTAACTACAGGGTGGATAGGAGGTACAATGAGCAGTTCTTC. It codes for CASSNYRVDRRYNEQFF.

This clonotype showed up many times. This sequence joins TRBV12-3 or TRBV12-4 and TRBJ2-3; maybe TRBD1 (6 bases). The V and J ends lost 10 bases and 4 bases respectively, with 21 bases between them. The CDR3 loop spans 15 amino acids. The CDR3, as DNA: TGTGCCACCAAAACTGGGACACGGGCAGCAGATACGCAGTATTTT. This translates into CATKTGTRAADTQYF.

The V and J genes are TRBV28 and TRBJ1-1; D unclear. CDR3 length: 15 residues. Between the trimmed V and J ends, which lost 6 bases and 2 bases, there was a span of 16 bases. CDR1 MDHEN and CDR2 SYDVKM come from the germline V gene. The CDR3: CASRRARAQNTEAFF. The CDR3, as DNA: TGTGCCAGCAGACGAGCGAGGGCCCAAAACACTGAAGCTTTCTTT.

There are a few counts of this clonotype. The rearrangement joins TRBV12-3 or TRBV12-4 to TRBJ2-3; no definite D call. The CDR3 runs to 11 residues. Trimming left V 4 bases short and J 10 bases short, with 9 bases between. The CDR3 sequence is CASSSFGSQYF. The CDR3 DNA sequence: TGTGCCAGCAGTTCTTTCGGATCGCAGTATTTT.

This clonotype was seen only a few times. V and J are TRBV9 and TRBJ2-3; no definite D call. The ends were cut back, 2 bases at V and 4 bases at J, with 11 bases in the middle. The CDR3 is 14 amino acids. From germline, CDR1 is SGDLS and CDR2 YYNGEE. CDR3 DNA: TGTGCCAGCAGCGTTAGTCCCCGCGCAGATACGCAGTATTTT. Amino acid sequence: CASSVSPRADTQYF.